This T cell receptor (beta chain) was observed in a study of blood T cell repertoires in COVID-19. Study context: Acute-phase and convalescent COVID-19 samples originated in the United States, Italy and Spain. T cells, B-cell-depleted T cells, or PBMCs supplied cDNA or gDNA.

Data came from immunoSEQ multiplex PCR; TCRdb stores just in-frame clones and leaves some out. The sample yields 200,000 to 250,000 clones, roughly four fifths seen once. This clone was found once. V lost 4 bases to trimming and J lost 9 bases; unmatched junction nucleotides: 6. CDR1 and CDR2 from the germline V gene are SGHAT and FQNNGV. CDR3 length equals 13 residues. The specimen was peripheral blood. The sequence was collected from a woman in her 30s who had recovered from COVID-19. The rearrangement links TRBV11-2 to TRBJ2-1, with 7 bases that match TRBD2. The CDR3 loop is CASSSGLGVEQFF. Here the CDR3 DNA reads TGTGCCAGCAGCTCCGGACTAGGGGTTGAGCAGTTCTTC.